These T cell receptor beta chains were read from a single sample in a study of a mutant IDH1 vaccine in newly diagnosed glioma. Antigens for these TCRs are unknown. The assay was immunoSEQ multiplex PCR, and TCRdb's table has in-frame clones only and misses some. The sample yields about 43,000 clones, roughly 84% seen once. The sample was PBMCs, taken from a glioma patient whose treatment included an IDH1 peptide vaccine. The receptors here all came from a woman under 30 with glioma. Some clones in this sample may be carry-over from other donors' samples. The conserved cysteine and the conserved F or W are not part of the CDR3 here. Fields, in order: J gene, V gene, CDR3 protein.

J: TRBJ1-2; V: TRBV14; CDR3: ASSQASIGHGYT
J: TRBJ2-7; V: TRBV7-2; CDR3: ASSLGQGGYEQY
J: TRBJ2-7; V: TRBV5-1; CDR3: ASSSPRTGWSYEQY
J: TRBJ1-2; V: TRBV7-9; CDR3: ASSEEAQYFYGYT
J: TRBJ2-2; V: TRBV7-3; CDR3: ASSLTQTGELF
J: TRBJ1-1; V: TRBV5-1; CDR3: ASSLGPRADTEAF
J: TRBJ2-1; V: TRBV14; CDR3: ASSQASGRANEQF
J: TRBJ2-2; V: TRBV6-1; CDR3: ASSEFAGASNTGELF
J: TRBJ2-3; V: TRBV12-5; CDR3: ASGSGLGLAGGDTQY
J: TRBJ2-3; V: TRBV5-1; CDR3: ASSLDRSTDTQY
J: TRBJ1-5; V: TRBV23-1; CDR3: ASRDQPQH
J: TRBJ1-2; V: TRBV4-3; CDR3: ASSSLPGTRYGYT
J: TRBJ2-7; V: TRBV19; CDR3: ASSITGVHDEQY
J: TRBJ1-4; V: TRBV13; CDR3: ASRDRAREKLF
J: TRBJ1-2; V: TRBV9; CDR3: ASSDRVLGYT
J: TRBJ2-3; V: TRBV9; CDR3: ASSPRSGGAPDTQY
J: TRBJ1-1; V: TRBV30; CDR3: AWSVQLGTEAF
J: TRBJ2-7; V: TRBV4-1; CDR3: ASSQTSGAYEQY
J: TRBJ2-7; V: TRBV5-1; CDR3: ASSLGSHTTPGEQY
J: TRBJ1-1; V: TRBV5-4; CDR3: ASSSGTLTEAF
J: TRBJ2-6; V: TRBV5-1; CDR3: ASSFSGQYSGANVLT
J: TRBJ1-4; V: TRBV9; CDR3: ASSPAGGYGEKLF
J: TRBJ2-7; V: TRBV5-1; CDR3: ASSLGQGPYEQY
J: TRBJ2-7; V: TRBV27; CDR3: ASRPAGTTTYEQY
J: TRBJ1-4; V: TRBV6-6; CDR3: ASMVGAPNEKLF
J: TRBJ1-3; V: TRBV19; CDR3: ASRVGQGAGNTIY
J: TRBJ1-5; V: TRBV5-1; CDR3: ASSLEGAGENQPQH
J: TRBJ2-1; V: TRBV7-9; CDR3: ASSTRLAGADNEQF
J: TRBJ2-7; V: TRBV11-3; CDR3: ASSLAGNGYEQY
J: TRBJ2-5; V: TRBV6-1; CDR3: ASSEWTSGGETQY
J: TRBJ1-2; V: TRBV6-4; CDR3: ASSVPRGPYGYT
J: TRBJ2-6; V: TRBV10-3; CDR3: AIRDRGLSGANVLT
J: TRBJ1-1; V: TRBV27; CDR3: ASSLSGVRAEAF
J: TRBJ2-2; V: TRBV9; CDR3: ASSETSGFTGELF